What follows are 15 T cell receptor beta chains derived from one specimen sequenced in a study of cytomegalovirus exposure and HLA in healthy donors. The PCR employed 60 Vbeta primers together with 13 Jbeta primers. Assay used: immunoSEQ multiplex PCR; TCRdb lists only in-frame clones, some missing. The sample contains 100,000 or so clones, 73% of which appear only once. The sample was PBMCs. Receptors were obtained from a middle-aged man in good health and CMV-seronegative.

The V gene is TRBV2, the J gene TRBJ2-7; 7 bases line up with TRBD2. The CDR3 loop spans 16 amino acids. Germline V gives CDR1 SNHLY, CDR2 FYNNEI. V lost 3 bases to trimming and J lost 4 bases; unmatched junction nucleotides: 12. The CDR3 region is CASSDPLRGDQYEQYF. In DNA, the CDR3 is TGTGCCAGCAGTGATCCCCTTCGGGGGGATCAATACGAGCAGTACTTC. Full variable domain (rest looked up from reference TRBV2 and TRBJ2-7): EPEVTQTPSHQVTQMGQEVILRCVPISNHLYFYWYRQILGQKVEFLVSFYNNEISEKSEIFDDQFSVERPDGSNFTLKIRSTKLEDSAMYFCASSDPLRGDQYEQYFGPGTRLTVT.

This chain connects TRBV9 to TRBJ2-5; D unclear. Germline CDR1 is SGDLS and CDR2 is YYNGEE. The CDR3 sequence is 13 residues long. Trimming removed 0 bases at V and 5 bases at J, with 8 bases between. The DNA of the CDR3 is TGTGCCAGCAGCGTAGAGAGAGGCGAGACCCAGTACTTC. This gives the protein CASSVERGETQYF.

This sequence joins TRBV7-3 and TRBJ2-3, with 13 nucleotides matching TRBD2. Germline V gene data show CDR1 as SGHTA and CDR2 as FQGTGA. The J segment lost 4 bases and the V segment lost 0 bases, leaving 4 bases of the junction unmatched. The CDR3 contains 17 residues. DNA for the CDR3: TGTGCCAGCAGCTTAACCCGGACTAGCGGGGGATCAGATACGCAGTATTTT. Its translation: CASSLTRTSGGSDTQYF.

The rearrangement uses TRBV4-2 and TRBJ2-2, with a tentative D call TRBD1 (5 bases). CDR1 is LGHNA and CDR2 is YNFKEQ in the germline V gene. V was trimmed by 4 bases and J by 4 bases, leaving 19 bases between them. The CDR3 length is 17 residues. The CDR3 DNA follows: TGTGCCAGCAGCCCCGAGCTTGGGGCTACGGCCACCGGGGAGCTGTTTTTT. Its protein is CASSPELGATATGELFF.

The chain couples TRBV18 to TRBJ1-2; TRBD1 matches 10 bases. This CDR3 spans 16 amino acids. Germline-derived CDR1 and CDR2 are KGHSH and LQKENI. After removal of 5 bases from V and 3 bases from J, the junction contained 9 bases not matched to a gene. The CDR3 DNA sequence: TGTGCCAGCTCAAACCGGGACAGGGGAGCCGACTATGGCTACACCTTC. This translates into CASSNRDRGADYGYTF.

This clone was picked up a small number of times. This chain links TRBV7-2 with TRBJ1-4, with D possibly being TRBD1 (5 bases). The germline CDR1 and CDR2 sequences are SGHTA and FQGNSA. The CDR3 covers 14 residues. The V and J ends lost 6 bases and 8 bases respectively, with 16 bases between them. The CDR3 DNA sequence: TGTGCCAGCAGTCCCTGGGGTCAGGGAGAAAAACTGTTTTTT. This translates into CASSPWGQGEKLFF.

CDR3: CASSLDVTGYGYTF. CDR3 DNA sequence: TGCGCCAGCAGCCTCGATGTTACAGGGTATGGCTACACCTTC. The chain combines TRBV5-1 with TRBJ1-2, with D maybe TRBD1 (6 bases). Trimming removed 4 bases at V and 5 bases at J, with 15 bases between. CDR1 and CDR2 (germline): SGHRS, YFSETQ. The length of the CDR3 is 14 residues.

The V call is TRBV18, the J call TRBJ2-1, with no clear D. Trimming took off 0 bases at V and 3 bases at J, with 9 bases between the two ends. CDR1 is KGHSH and CDR2 is LQKENI in the germline V gene. The CDR3 runs 15 residues. For the CDR3, the DNA is TGTGCCAGCTCACCACCGCAGAATCGCTACAATGAGCAGTTCTTC. Amino acids: CASSPPQNRYNEQFF.

The chain uses TRBV2 and TRBJ2-5; D may be TRBD1 (6 bases). Trimming removed 9 bases at V and 2 bases at J, with 10 bases between. The CDR3 extends over 12 amino acids. The germline gives CDR1 SNHLY, CDR2 FYNNEI. The CDR3 DNA sequence: TGTGCCAGAGGGACAAATCAAGAGACCCAGTACTTC. Translation gives CARGTNQETQYF.

Points on this clone: Different DNA sequences within this sample yield the same CDR3. The genes are TRBV7-9 and TRBJ1-1, with D hard to call. Trimming shortened V by 4 bases and J by 6 bases, and 15 bases separated the two germline ends. The germline CDR1 and CDR2 sequences are SEHNR and FQNEAQ (reference sequence). The CDR3 has 14 amino acids. CDR3 coding DNA: TGTGCCAGCAGCTCCAGTGAAGCGCGGGCTGAAGCTTTCTTT. It encodes CASSSSEARAEAFF.

The gene calls are TRBV7-9 and TRBJ1-1; D not resolved. Germline CDR1 reads SEHNR; CDR2 reads FQNEAQ (reference sequence). V dropped 8 bases and J dropped 5 bases, with 9 bases sitting between them. The CDR3 has 11 amino acids. CDR3: CASLAETEAFF. CDR3 DNA sequence: TGTGCCAGCTTGGCGGAAACTGAAGCTTTCTTT.

The chain is built from TRBV25-1 and TRBJ2-5, with 11 bases fitting TRBD2. This CDR3 spans 14 amino acids. Germline V gene sequence: CDR1 MGHDK, CDR2 SYGVNS. J was trimmed by 3 bases and V by 6 bases; bases with no gene match: 3. CDR3 residues: CASSPSGGKETQYF. The CDR3 coding sequence is TGTGCCAGCAGCCCTAGCGGGGGGAAAGAGACCCAGTACTTC.

The chain links TRBV5-4 to TRBJ1-2, with D perhaps matching TRBD1 (5 bases). The germline V gene has CDR1 SGHNT and CDR2 YYREEE (reference sequence). CDR3 length: 15 residues. V gave up 0 bases and J gave up 5 bases, with 14 bases separating them. CDR3 loop: CASSLGGGPAYGYTF. The CDR3 DNA reads as TGTGCCAGCAGCTTGGGGGGGGGTCCCGCTTATGGCTACACCTTC.

The chain combines TRBV5-6 with TRBJ2-3, with TRBD1 as a possible D gene (6 bases). V shed 4 bases and J shed 7 bases, with 19 bases lying between them. This CDR3 has 15 amino acids. Germline CDR1 is SGHDT and CDR2 is YYEEEE. CDR3: CASSLGGDPGNTQYF. For the CDR3, the DNA is TGTGCCAGCAGCCTAGGGGGAGATCCGGGGAATACGCAGTATTTT.

The chain carries TRBV27 and TRBJ2-4; 7 positions agree with TRBD1. The V gene end was trimmed by 5 bases and the J gene end by 1 base; junction bases not matched to a gene: 8. The CDR3 sequence is 16 residues long. Germline V gene sequence: CDR1 MNHEY, CDR2 SMNVEV (reference sequence). The CDR3 DNA reads TGTGCCAGCAGTAAGACAGGGTTGTGGGCCAAAAACATTCAGTACTTC. Translated: CASSKTGLWAKNIQYF.